The clone carrying this T cell receptor beta chain appeared a few times. Trimming cost V 6 bases and J 1 base; bases outside gene matches: 7. Germline V gene data show CDR1 as LNHDA and CDR2 as SQIVND (reference sequence). The CDR3 extends over 16 amino acids. Seattle-derived patients entered the study during active infection and were followed longitudinally. This sample was included in a study of blood T cell repertoires in COVID-19. Authors' analysis steps: Scientists estimated how many nucleated cells there were by amplifying reference gene primers. The repertoire was sequenced with immunoSEQ multiplex PCR; TCRdb's copy has only in-frame clones and lacks some. D and trimming come from the DNA, and the V and J calls and clone size come from that table. In the table there are under 300,000 clones, roughly 90% of which are singletons.

The TCR comes from a woman aged 70-85 years with COVID-19, enrolled during active disease. V usage is TRBV19 and J usage is TRBJ1-3; 9 bases are a match to TRBD1. Input material: peripheral blood. The CDR3 DNA reads as TGTGCCAGTAGCTTCGGACAGGGGCGGTCTGGAAACACCATATATTTT. Residues: CASSFGQGRSGNTIYF.